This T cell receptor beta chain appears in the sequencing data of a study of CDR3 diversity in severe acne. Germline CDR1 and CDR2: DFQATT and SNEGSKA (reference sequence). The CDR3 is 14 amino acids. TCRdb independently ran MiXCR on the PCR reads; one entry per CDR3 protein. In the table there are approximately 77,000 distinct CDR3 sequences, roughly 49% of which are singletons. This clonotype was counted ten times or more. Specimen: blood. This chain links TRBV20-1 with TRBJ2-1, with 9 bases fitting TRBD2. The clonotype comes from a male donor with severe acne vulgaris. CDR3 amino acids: CSPVSFSGSDEQFF. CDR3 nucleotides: TGCAGCCCGGTATCGTTTAGCGGGAGCGATGAGCAGTTCTTC.